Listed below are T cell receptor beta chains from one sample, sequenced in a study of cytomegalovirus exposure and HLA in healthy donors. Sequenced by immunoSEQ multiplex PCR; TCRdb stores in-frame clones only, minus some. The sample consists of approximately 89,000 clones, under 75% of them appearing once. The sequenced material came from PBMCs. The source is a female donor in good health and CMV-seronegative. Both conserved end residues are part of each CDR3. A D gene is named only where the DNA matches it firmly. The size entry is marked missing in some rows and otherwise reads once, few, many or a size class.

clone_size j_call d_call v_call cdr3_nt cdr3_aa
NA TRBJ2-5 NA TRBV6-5 TGTGCCAGCAGTTACCGAGCCCTGGAGACCCAGTACTTC CASSYRALETQYF
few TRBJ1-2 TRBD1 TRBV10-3 TGTGCCATCAGTGAAAGTGGGGGACAGGGGGCTTGGGGCTACACCTTC CAISESGGQGAWGYTF
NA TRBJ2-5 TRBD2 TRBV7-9 TGTGCCAGCAGCTCCCTAGCGGGGGGGGGAGAGACCCAGTACTTC CASSSLAGGGETQYF
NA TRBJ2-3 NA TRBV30 TGTGCCTGGAGCCACACAGATACGCAGTATTTT CAWSHTDTQYF
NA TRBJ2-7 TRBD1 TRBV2 TGTGCCAGCAGTGCCCACAGGGGTTACGAGCAGTACTTC CASSAHRGYEQYF
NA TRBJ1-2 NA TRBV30 TGTGCCTGGAGTGTACGGGAGGGGAGTGGCTACACCTTC CAWSVREGSGYTF
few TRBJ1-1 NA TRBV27 TGTGCCAGCAGTTTCACAGGACCTAACACTGAAGCTTTCTTT CASSFTGPNTEAFF
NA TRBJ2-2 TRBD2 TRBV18 TGTGCCAGCCACCTAGCGGGGGGGAACACCGGGGAGCTGTTTTTT CASHLAGGNTGELFF
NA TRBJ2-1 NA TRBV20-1 TGCAGTGCTTGGGAGGGGGGGCAGTTCTTC CSAWEGGQFF
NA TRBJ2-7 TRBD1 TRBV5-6 TGTGCCAGCAGCAGCGACAAGACAGGGTATAGCGAGCAGTACTTC CASSSDKTGYSEQYF
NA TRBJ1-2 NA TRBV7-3 TGTGCCAGCAGCTTAATGTCAGGGGATGGGGGCTACACCTTC CASSLMSGDGGYTF
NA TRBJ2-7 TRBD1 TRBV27 TGTGCCAGTTCCGGGACAGTAGACTACGAGCAGTACTTC CASSGTVDYEQYF
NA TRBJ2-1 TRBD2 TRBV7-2 TGTGCCAGCAGCTCGACTAGCGGGACTTACAATGAGCAGTTCTTC CASSSTSGTYNEQFF
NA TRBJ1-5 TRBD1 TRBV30 TGTGCCTGGCCTACAGGGGCGGGTCAGCCCCAGCATTTT CAWPTGAGQPQHF
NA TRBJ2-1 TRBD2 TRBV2 TGTGCCAGCAGCGTAGCGGGAGCTATCTACAATGAGCAGTTCTTC CASSVAGAIYNEQFF
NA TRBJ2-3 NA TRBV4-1 TGCGCCAGCAGCCAAGGAAGATTGTTAGCTCTTCGCGATACGCAGTATTTT CASSQGRLLALRDTQYF
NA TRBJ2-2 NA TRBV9 TGTGCCAGCAGCGTAGGTAATGTAGCCGGGGAGCTGTTTTTT CASSVGNVAGELFF
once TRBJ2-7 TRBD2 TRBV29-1 TGCAGCGCTAGCGGGAGTCCCGCCGAGCAGTACTTC CSASGSPAEQYF
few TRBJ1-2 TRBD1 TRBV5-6 TGTGCCAGCAGCTTGAAGACAGGGGACGGCTACACCTTC CASSLKTGDGYTF
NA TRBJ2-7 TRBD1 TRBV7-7 TGTGCTAGCAGCACGGGACAGGGGGCGCGGAACGAGCAGTACTTC CASSTGQGARNEQYF
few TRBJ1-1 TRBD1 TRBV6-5 TGTGCCAGCAGTTCCCCCAGAGGGGGCTCGAACACTGAAGCTTTCTTT CASSSPRGGSNTEAFF
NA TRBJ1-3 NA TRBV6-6 TGTGCCAGCAGACCCCGGACGCAGGCGGGAGGAAACACCATATATTTT CASRPRTQAGGNTIYF
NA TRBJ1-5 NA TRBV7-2 TGTGCCAGCAGCTTAGCCCAGGGTGGAAATCAGCCCCAGCATTTT CASSLAQGGNQPQHF
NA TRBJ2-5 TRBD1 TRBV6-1 TGTGCCAGCAGTGAAGCTATTGGGACAGGGGGGGAGACCCAGTACTTC CASSEAIGTGGETQYF
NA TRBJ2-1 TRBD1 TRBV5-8 TGTGCCAGCAGCCCCATCAGGGGGTATGAGCAGTTCTTC CASSPIRGYEQFF
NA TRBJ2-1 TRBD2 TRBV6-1 TGTGCCAGCAGACAACTAGCGGGGATGAATGAGCAGTTCTTC CASRQLAGMNEQFF
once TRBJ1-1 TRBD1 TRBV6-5 TGTGCCAGCAACCCCGGACAGGGGATGAACACTGAAGCTTTCTTT CASNPGQGMNTEAFF